What follows are 11 T cell receptor beta chains derived from one specimen sequenced in a study of T cell repertoires in cytomegalovirus infection. TCRdb re-derived calls from the reads in MiXCR, one entry per CDR3 protein. Among 750,000 to 900,000 distinct CDR3 sequences listed, 25% to 30% were seen once. Their antigens remain unidentified. The material sequenced was cultured CD8+ T cells from PBMCs, taken from culture after CMV antigen stimulation. These receptors came from a human donor in good health (CMV status not recorded). Some clones in this sample may be carry-over from other donors' samples.

V usage is TRBV28 and J usage is TRBJ2-1; the D gene could be TRBD1 or TRBD2 (7 bases each). This CDR3 has 15 amino acids. Germline V lookup: CDR1 MDHEN, CDR2 SYDVKM. V lost 5 bases and J 4 bases, leaving 15 bases between the germline ends. This CDR3 reads CASSGGGDRYNEQFF. DNA for the CDR3: TGTGCCAGCAGTGGGGGGGGGGACAGATACAATGAGCAGTTCTTC. Looking up the rest from reference TRBV28 and TRBJ2-1 gives the full variable domain: DVKVTQSSRYLVKRTGEKVFLECVQDMDHENMFWYRQDPGLGLRLIYFSYDVKMKEKGDIPEGYSVSREKKERFSLILESASTNQTSMYLCASSGGGDRYNEQFFGPGTRLTVL.

This clonotype was counted between two and nine times. The genes are TRBV15 and TRBJ1-1, with TRBD1 matching 7 bases. V was clipped by 3 bases and J by 6 bases; unmatched bases: 7. The CDR3 consists of 14 residues. Germline CDR1 reads LNHNV; CDR2 reads YYDKDF (reference sequence). The CDR3: CATSRVTGSPEAFF. The CDR3 DNA reads as TGTGCCACCAGCAGGGTGACAGGGTCCCCTGAAGCTTTCTTT.

The chain carries TRBV7-9 and TRBJ2-1; possibly TRBD1 for D (5 bases). With 11 bases removed from V and 6 bases from J, the gap between germline ends came to 14 bases. The germline gives CDR1 SEHNR, CDR2 FQNEAQ (reference sequence). The CDR3 covers 12 residues. The CDR3 region has the DNA TGTGCCGGGGCTGGGAAGGGCAATGAGCAGTTCTTC. Protein: CAGAGKGNEQFF.

The CDR3 nucleotides read TGTGCCAGCACCCGAATTGAAAGCTCCTACAATGAGCAGTTCTTC. Its translation is CASTRIESSYNEQFF. The V call is TRBV7-6, the J call TRBJ2-1, with unresolved D. The CDR3 loop spans 15 amino acids. Trimming took off 7 bases at V and 0 bases at J, with 13 bases between the two ends. The V gene's germline CDR1 is SGHVS and CDR2 FNYEAQ.

The V and J genes are TRBV7-9 and TRBJ2-7; no clear D gene. The CDR3 has 13 amino acids. Between the trimmed V and J ends, which lost 5 bases and 3 bases, there was a span of 11 bases. From germline, CDR1 is SEHNR and CDR2 FQNEAQ (reference sequence). The CDR3 DNA follows: TGTGCCAGCAGCCAGCCTGGAGTCTACGAGCAGTACTTC. It is translated as CASSQPGVYEQYF.

This clonotype has a handful of counts. V and J are TRBV7-9 and TRBJ2-5; D perhaps matches TRBD2 (5 bases). The ends were cut back, 1 base at V and 5 bases at J, with 14 bases in the middle. Germline CDR1 SEHNR, CDR2 FQNEAQ (reference sequence). The CDR3 is 15 residues long. CDR3 residues: CASSLDYQRGETQYF. The CDR3 region has the DNA TGTGCCAGCAGCTTAGACTACCAGCGAGGGGAGACCCAGTACTTC.

This clonotype came up many times. The chain employs TRBV7-8 and TRBJ1-4; a possible D gene is TRBD1 (5 bases). The CDR3 has 16 residues. Trimming left V 5 bases short and J 4 bases short, with 17 bases between. Looked up from germline, CDR1 is SGHVS and CDR2 is FQNEAQ. The CDR3 sequence is CASSPDPREYNEKLFF. CDR3 bases: TGTGCCAGCAGCCCAGACCCCAGGGAGTATAATGAAAAACTGTTTTTT.

This chain joins TRBV7-2 and TRBJ2-5; 16 nucleotides agree with TRBD2. The CDR3 runs 19 residues. With V trimmed by 5 bases and J by 0 bases, 9 bases remained unmatched. The V gene's germline CDR1 is SGHTA and CDR2 FQGNSA. CDR3 sequence reads: CASSNEGLAGGLYQETQYF. The CDR3 region has the DNA TGTGCCAGCAGCAACGAGGGACTAGCGGGGGGGTTGTACCAAGAGACCCAGTACTTC.

J is TRBJ1-2 and V is TRBV5-1; the D gene is possibly TRBD1 (6 bases). The V gene's germline CDR1 is SGHRS and CDR2 YFSETQ. The V and J ends lost 5 bases and 2 bases respectively, with 10 bases between them. CDR3 length equals 13 residues. The CDR3 DNA is TGCGCCAGCAGGACAGGAGAAAACTATGGCTACACCTTC. The encoded protein is CASRTGENYGYTF.

The rearrangement links TRBV20-1 to TRBJ2-5; 9 bases match TRBD2. The ends lost 6 bases at V and 5 bases at J; junction bases unmatched: 16. CDR3 length equals 16 residues. Germline-derived CDR1 and CDR2 are DFQATT and SNEGSKA (reference sequence). CDR3 nucleotide sequence: TGCAGTGCGCATGACGCGGGGGGGCCGATTGAGGAGACCCAGTACTTC. Its translation: CSAHDAGGPIEETQYF.

This clonotype has ten or more counts. The rearrangement uses TRBV7-6 and TRBJ2-7; D is unclear. The CDR3 spans 14 residues. Trimming took 6 bases from V and 5 from J, leaving 17 bases between them. Germline CDR1 and CDR2: SGHVS and FNYEAQ. CDR3 residues: CASSYKVGRDEQYF. The CDR3 region has the DNA TGTGCCAGCAGTTATAAGGTGGGCCGGGACGAGCAGTACTTC.